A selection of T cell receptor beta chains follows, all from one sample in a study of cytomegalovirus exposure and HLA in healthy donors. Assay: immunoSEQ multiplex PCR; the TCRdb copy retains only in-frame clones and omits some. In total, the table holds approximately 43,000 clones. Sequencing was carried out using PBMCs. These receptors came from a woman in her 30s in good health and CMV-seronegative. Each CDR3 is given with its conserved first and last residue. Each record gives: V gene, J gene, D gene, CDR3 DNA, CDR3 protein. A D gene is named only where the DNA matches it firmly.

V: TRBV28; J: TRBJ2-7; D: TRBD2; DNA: TGTGCCAGCAGTTATGGCGGGAGTATGTACGAGCAGTACTTC; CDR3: CASSYGGSMYEQYF
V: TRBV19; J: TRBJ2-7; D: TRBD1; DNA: TGTGCCAGTAGTCTTGGACAGGAGGCCTACGAGCAGTACTTC; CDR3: CASSLGQEAYEQYF
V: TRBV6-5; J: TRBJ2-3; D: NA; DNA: TGTGCCAGCAGATACGGAGGGCCCACAGATACGCAGTATTTT; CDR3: CASRYGGPTDTQYF
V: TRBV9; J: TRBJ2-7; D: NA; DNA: TGTGCCAGCAGCGTAAATCATTACGAGCAGTACTTC; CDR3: CASSVNHYEQYF
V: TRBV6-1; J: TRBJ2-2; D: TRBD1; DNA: TGTGCCAGCAGCCTGGGACAGCGAAACACCGGGGAGCTGTTTTTT; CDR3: CASSLGQRNTGELFF
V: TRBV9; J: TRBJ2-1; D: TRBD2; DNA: TGTGCCAGCAGCGTAGACGGTCGAGGAGCGGGAGCTGGCAATGAGCAGTTCTTC; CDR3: CASSVDGRGAGAGNEQFF
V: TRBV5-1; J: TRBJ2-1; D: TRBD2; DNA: TGCGCCAGCAGCTGGGGGACTAGCGTAAGGAATGAGCAGTTCTTC; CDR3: CASSWGTSVRNEQFF
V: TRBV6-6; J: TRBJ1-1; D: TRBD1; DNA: TGTGCCAGCGGACAGGGACGCACTGAAGCTTTCTTT; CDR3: CASGQGRTEAFF
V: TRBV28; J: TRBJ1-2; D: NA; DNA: TGTGCCACCCGGGGGAGGGATCTACGGTATGGCTACACCTTC; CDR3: CATRGRDLRYGYTF
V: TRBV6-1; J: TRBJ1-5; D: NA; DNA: TGTGCCACCGAACAGGGTAACAATCAGCCCCAGCATTTT; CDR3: CATEQGNNQPQHF
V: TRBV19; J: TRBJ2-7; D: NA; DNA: TGTGCCAGTAGTAGTCAGGGGAACCACGAGCAGTACTTC; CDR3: CASSSQGNHEQYF
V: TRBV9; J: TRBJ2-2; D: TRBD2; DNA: TGTGCCAGCACCACAGCGGGAGGGCCTAGGGAGCTGTTTTTT; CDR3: CASTTAGGPRELFF
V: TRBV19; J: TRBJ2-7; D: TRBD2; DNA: TGTGCCAGTAGTATGCGGGAGGGCCTCTACGAGCAGTACTTC; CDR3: CASSMREGLYEQYF
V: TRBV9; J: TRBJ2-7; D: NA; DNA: TGTGCCAGCAGCGTAGGGCCCTCCTCCCAAGCCTACGAGCAGTACTTC; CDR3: CASSVGPSSQAYEQYF